This T cell receptor (beta chain) was captured by sequencing in a study of cytomegalovirus exposure and HLA in healthy donors (dated by TCRdb to 2016 to 2017). As for the study more broadly: According to an earlier analysis of a few hundred of the donors, roughly 180 million T cells yielded 117 million unique TCR beta sequences and 276 Gb of sequence data. An early release covering about 600 HLA-typed donors comprised about 320 gigabases of sequencing data and 65 million to 100 million unique TCR sequences. Of the roughly 400 genotyped donors, around 81% fell in the genetic ancestry cluster associated with self-reported Caucasian donors. The study aimed to test whether cataloging public T cell receptors could reveal signatures of past pathogen exposure. Using immunosequencing, the study profiled T cell repertoires from about 650 subjects and related those repertoires to cytomegalovirus serostatus. Besides the first cohort of about 730 subjects, a separate validation cohort made up of roughly 120 different subjects was used. To predict cytomegalovirus infection status, the study brought together high-throughput TCR immunosequencing, statistical association of individual TCRs with disease status, and machine learning. A later analysis re-analyzed previously published TCR beta repertoires from approximately 700 donors and added high-resolution HLA genotyping to study TCR occurrence patterns. Rather than using new phenotypic data, the later analysis identified candidate immune exposures from TCR beta sequences and from how often those sequences occurred across donors. To decide whether each TCR beta V gene segment behaved as functional or pseudogenic, an earlier analysis of 587 of the donors relied on high-throughput TCR beta sequencing. Donor age, sex, ethnicity and CMV serostatus were compiled together with the repertoire data. A later genetic analysis used genome-wide SNP genotypes for about 60% of the roughly 700 donors, treating that subset as a discovery cohort. All discovery cohort repertoires had been generated on a single sequencing platform. Class I and class II HLA loci were covered by the typing at four-digit resolution. The number of typed donors differed by locus: roughly 620-640 for A, B, C, DRB1 and DQB1; about 520 for DQA1; some 590 for DPA1; and around 470 for DPB1. Five DR-DQ haplotypes were handled as single units for association and clustering, since linkage in the cohort was strong. On average, 235,054 unique TCR beta nucleotide sequences were sequenced per donor among some 420 genotyped donors of the cohort, with 15% to 20% of those sequences being non-productive.

With regard to this clone: Its antigen is not yet known. The sample holds no much larger clone one base away, and base qualities are not on file.

In total, fewer than 750 healthy bone marrow donors made up the cohort. Cohort members were all nominally healthy when sampled, although unrecorded immune exposures were likely present. The donor tested CMV seronegative, placing the donor among the 350 or so seronegative members of the cohort. A peripheral blood sample was provided by each donor, and peripheral blood mononuclear cells were used for TCR beta sequencing. Genomic DNA was extracted from the blood cell samples with the Qiagen DNeasy Blood Extraction Kit. Sequences SEHNR (CDR1) and FQNEAQ (CDR2) are obtained from the germline V gene (reference sequence). Relative to germline, V is 0 bases shorter and J is 5 bases shorter, with 16 bases between their ends. From the cysteine up to the phenylalanine, the CDR3 has a length of 16 residues. The only DNA kept is the CDR3, 48 bases in frame from the first base. General study outcomes and caveats: Most CMV-associated TCR beta chains appeared to be HLA-restricted in a later analysis, and the HLA associations seemed to be driven largely by CMV exposure. The authors suggested that the approach could potentially be extended to other disease states and immunological phenotypes. While some public TCRs were present in many individuals, most TCR sequences turned up only very rarely across donors. According to a later analysis, parvovirus B19, influenza, CMV and Epstein-Barr virus appeared linked to several top co-occurrence clusters. Only TCR beta chains were sequenced in this cohort, and the absence of alpha or paired-chain data limited detectable features. Correlated functional status among segregating V segments might be attributable to linkage disequilibrium, but an unknown experimental factor could not be ruled out. An association between a missense DCLRE1C variant and V-gene and J-gene trimming of TCR beta chains was found in a later genetic analysis and replicated in an independent cohort. According to a later analysis, TCR association rates differed among HLA loci, with DRB1 alleles showing the most associated TCRs and HLA-C alleles showing the fewest. The only immune exposure information available for the cohort was CMV serostatus. The presence/absence analyses assumed that sequencing depth was roughly uniform across donors, and that assumption may not be true. Cytomegalovirus status was reported to be diagnosed by the classifier with high specificity and sensitivity in both the original and validation cohorts. Because some donors lacked HLA typing at each locus, the association tests relied only on the typed subset. When HLA alleles, especially DR and DQ, strongly co-occurred, TCR associations were difficult to assign to individual alleles. Three of the identified cytomegalovirus-associated TCR beta chains were confirmed in vitro to be specific for cytomegalovirus antigens. A further reported finding was that TCR beta sequences accurately predicted the HLA-A and HLA-B alleles for most subjects in the first cohort. Some IMGT-functional V segments, including TRBV6-2 and TRBV6-3, could not be told apart with the 87-base-pair reads, so those segments were excluded. According to a later genetic analysis, donors in an Asian-associated ancestry cluster had fewer N-insertions in productive TCRs than the approximately 700-donor mean. Compared with equally common non-associated chains, HLA-associated TCR beta chains in a later analysis were more clonally expanded and had lower generation probabilities. A later analysis associated 17,000 or so TCR beta sequences with specific HLA alleles at a false discovery rate of 0.05. Seventeen rarely observed V segments, including chromosome 9 orphons, were excluded from the earlier analysis of almost 600 of the donors because counts were too low. The sequencing pipeline was judged likely to have produced a cluster of highly shared sequence variants as a technical artifact. In an earlier analysis of about 540 of the donors, most TCR beta V segments were observed in productive rearrangements about 87% or about 30% of the time, broadly matching IMGT annotations. The study listed over 150 TCR beta chains as associated with cytomegalovirus.

Library preparation used the immunoSEQ multiplex PCR assay. For the multiplex PCR, a mixture combining 60 forward primers for TCR Vbeta segments and 13 reverse primers for TCR Jbeta segments was used. The CDR3 region of rearranged TCR beta genes was amplified from genomic DNA with a multiplex PCR assay. On the Illumina HiSeq System, the amplified TCR beta libraries were sequenced as 87-base-pair reads. Concerning the study's data processing: Across the 600 to 700 repertoires, a later analysis counted approximately 75 million unique TCR beta chains, 9.5 million to 12 million of which were shared by at least two donors. Raw reads were error-corrected and collapsed into unique sequences by a nearest-neighbor algorithm in which closely related sequences were merged to remove PCR and sequencing errors. Alignment of CDR3 sequences to IMGT reference sequences was used to assign V, D and J gene segments. For a sequence to be retained, a match of at least six nucleotides was required to both a V gene segment and a J gene segment. A rearrangement was called productive if the CDR3 had no stop codons and remained in frame with V and J, and every other rearrangement was called non-productive. CDR3 was defined according to IMGT convention as the region running from the second conserved V-encoded cysteine to the conserved J-encoded phenylalanine. In an earlier analysis of roughly 610 of the donors, sequences lacking an unambiguous match to a single V gene segment were excluded. In an earlier analysis of a few hundred of the donors, V segments were called functional above 56.7% productive rearrangements and were called segregating when the between-donor standard deviation exceeded 5%. A statistical classification framework was developed to diagnose cytomegalovirus status using the catalog of TCR beta chain sequences. In a later analysis, V and J genes were assigned by comparing TCR nucleotide sequences against IMGT/GENE-DB human TR gene sequences. A later analysis assigned CDR3 sequences and most-parsimonious VDJ recombination scenarios with the TCRdist pipeline. In a later analysis, every TCR beta chain was defined by the combination of its CDR3 amino acid sequence and its V-gene family, and reads without a unique V-gene family were dropped. In a later analysis, nearly 600 highly shared, low-generation-probability nucleotide sequences were removed to address suspected cross-contamination and a sequencing artifact. In a later analysis, a clonal expansion index was calculated for each public chain from normalized within-repertoire ranks of inferred template counts. In a later analysis, generation probabilities were computed using a VDJ recombination model fitted to out-of-frame rearrangements, and the results were checked against IGoR. In a later analysis, hypergeometric tests were used to score TCR-TCR, TCR-HLA and TCR-CMV co-occurrence, with a repertoire-size bias correction applied to TCR pairs. False discovery rates were estimated in a later analysis by permuting HLA or CMV assignments 20 times. In a later analysis, co-occurring TCRs were grouped using DBSCAN, and TCRdist sequence similarity was added for clustering within HLA-allele-positive subsets. Repertoires with fewer than 30,000 or more than 120,000 public chains were left out of co-occurrence clustering, as were about 5 repertoires with anomalous nucleotide sharing. What TCRdb holds here is the immuneACCESS table cut down to in-frame rearrangements. Part of the clones is not present; checked against another copy, under half of the missing clones reflect an unresolved V gene, and the others are unexplained. V and J calls and clone size are given by that table; D and trimming were obtained from the DNA. The sample table lists some 40,000 clones, 60% to 75% of them with a count of one. Clones ranked in the top ten supply around 3.9% of the sample.

Sequencing input: PBMCs. This sequence was found in a man in his forties in good health and CMV-seronegative. This chain joins TRBV7-9 to TRBJ1-1; TRBD1 is perhaps the D gene, given 6 matching bases. In nucleotide form, the sequence is TGTGCCAGCAGCTTAGCCTTTGGTAGACAGGCGACTGAAGCTTTCTTT. Its translation is CASSLAFGRQATEAFF.